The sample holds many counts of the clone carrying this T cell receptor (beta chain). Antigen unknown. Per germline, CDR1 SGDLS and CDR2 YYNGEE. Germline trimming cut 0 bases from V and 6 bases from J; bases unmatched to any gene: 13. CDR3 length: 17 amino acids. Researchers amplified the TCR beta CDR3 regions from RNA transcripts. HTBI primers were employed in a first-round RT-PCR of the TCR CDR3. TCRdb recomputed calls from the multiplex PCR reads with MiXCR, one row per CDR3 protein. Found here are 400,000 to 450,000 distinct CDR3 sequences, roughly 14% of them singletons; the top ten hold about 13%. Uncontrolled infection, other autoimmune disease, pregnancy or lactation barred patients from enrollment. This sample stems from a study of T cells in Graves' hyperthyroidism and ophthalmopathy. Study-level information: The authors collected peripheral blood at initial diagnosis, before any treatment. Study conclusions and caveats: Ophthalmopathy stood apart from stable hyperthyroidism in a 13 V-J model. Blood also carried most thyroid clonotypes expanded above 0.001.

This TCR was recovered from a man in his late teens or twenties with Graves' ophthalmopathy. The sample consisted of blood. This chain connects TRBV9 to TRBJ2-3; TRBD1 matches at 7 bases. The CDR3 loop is CASSVEGLTGPWDTQYF. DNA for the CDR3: TGTGCCAGCAGCGTAGAGGGCCTGACAGGGCCGTGGGATACGCAGTATTTT.